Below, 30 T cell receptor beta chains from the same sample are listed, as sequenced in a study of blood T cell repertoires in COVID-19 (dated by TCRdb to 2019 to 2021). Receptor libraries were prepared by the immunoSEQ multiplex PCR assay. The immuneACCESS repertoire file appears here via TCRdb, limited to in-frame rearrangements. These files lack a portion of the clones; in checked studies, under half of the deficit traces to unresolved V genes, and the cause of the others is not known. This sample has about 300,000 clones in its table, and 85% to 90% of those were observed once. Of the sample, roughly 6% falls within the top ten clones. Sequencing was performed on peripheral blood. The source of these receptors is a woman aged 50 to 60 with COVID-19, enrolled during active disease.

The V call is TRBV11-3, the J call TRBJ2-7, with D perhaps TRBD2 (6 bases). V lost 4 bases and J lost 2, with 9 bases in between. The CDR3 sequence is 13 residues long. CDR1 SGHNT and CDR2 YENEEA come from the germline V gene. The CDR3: CASSSGTAYEQYF. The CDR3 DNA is TGTGCCAGCAGCTCCGGGACTGCCTACGAGCAGTACTTC.

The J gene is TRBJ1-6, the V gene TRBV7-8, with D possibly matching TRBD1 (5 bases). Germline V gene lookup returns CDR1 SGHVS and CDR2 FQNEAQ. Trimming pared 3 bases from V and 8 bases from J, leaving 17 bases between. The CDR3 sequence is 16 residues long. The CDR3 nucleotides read TGTGCCAGCAGCTTGGGGCTCGTGGGGATCGATTCACCCCTCCACTTT. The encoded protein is CASSLGLVGIDSPLHF.

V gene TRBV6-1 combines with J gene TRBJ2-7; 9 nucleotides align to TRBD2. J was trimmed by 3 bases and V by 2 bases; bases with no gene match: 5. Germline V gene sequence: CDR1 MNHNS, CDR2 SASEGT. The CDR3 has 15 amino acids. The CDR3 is CASSEKTSGYYEQYF. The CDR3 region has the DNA TGTGCCAGCAGTGAAAAGACTAGCGGATACTACGAGCAGTACTTC.

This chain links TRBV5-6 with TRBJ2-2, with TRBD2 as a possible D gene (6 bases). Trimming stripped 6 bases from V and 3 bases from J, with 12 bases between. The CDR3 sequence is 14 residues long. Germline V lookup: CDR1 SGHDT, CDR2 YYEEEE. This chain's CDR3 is CASKLAAYTGELFF. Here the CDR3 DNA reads TGTGCCAGCAAACTAGCAGCTTACACCGGGGAGCTGTTTTTT.

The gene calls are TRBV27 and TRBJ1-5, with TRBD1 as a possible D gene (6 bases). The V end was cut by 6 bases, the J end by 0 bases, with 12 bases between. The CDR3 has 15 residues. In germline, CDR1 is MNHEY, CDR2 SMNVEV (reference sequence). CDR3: CASSMTGYSNQPQHF. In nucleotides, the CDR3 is TGTGCCAGCAGCATGACAGGCTATAGCAATCAGCCCCAGCATTTT.

CDR3 amino acids: CASSSTGITLYEQYF. In DNA, the CDR3 is TGTGCCAGCAGTTCGACAGGGATAACTCTCTACGAGCAGTACTTC. This chain joins TRBV28 and TRBJ2-7, with TRBD1 identical over 7 bases. The CDR3 consists of 15 residues. Germline CDR1 reads MDHEN; CDR2 reads SYDVKM. V was clipped by 4 bases and J by 3 bases; unmatched bases: 9.

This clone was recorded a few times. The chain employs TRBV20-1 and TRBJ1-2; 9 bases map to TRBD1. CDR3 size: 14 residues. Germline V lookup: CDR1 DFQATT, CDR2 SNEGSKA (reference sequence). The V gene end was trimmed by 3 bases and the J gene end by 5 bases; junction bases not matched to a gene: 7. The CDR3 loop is CSASQTGTGYGYTF. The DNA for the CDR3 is TGCAGTGCTAGTCAGACCGGGACAGGGTATGGCTACACCTTC.

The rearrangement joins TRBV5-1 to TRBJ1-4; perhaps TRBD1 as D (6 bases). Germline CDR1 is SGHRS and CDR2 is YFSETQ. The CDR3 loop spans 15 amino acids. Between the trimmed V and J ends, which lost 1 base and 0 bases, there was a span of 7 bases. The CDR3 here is CASSLTGPTNEKLFF. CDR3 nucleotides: TGCGCCAGCAGCTTGACAGGGCCAACTAATGAAAAACTGTTTTTT.

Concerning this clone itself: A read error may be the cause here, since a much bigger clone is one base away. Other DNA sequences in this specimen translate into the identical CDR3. The CDR3, as DNA: TGTGCCAGCAGCCGGGACAGTTACGAGCAGTACTTC. This sequence encodes CASSRDSYEQYF. This chain links TRBV2 with TRBJ2-7; 7 nucleotides match TRBD1. The CDR3 is 12 residues long. Germline V lookup: CDR1 SNHLY, CDR2 FYNNEI. Germline trimming cut 6 bases from V and 4 bases from J; bases unmatched to any gene: 3.

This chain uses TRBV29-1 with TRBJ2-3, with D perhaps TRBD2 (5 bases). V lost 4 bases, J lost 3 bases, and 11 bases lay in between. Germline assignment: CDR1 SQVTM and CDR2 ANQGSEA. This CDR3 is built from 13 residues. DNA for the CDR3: TGCAGCGTTGTCGGGGTGGGGACAGATACGCAGTATTTT. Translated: CSVVGVGTDTQYF.

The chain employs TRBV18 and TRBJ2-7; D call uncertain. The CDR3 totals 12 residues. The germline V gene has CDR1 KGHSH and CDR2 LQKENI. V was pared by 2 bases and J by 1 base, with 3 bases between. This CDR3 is CASSPTSYEQYF. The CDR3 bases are TGTGCCAGCTCACCAACTTCCTACGAGCAGTACTTC. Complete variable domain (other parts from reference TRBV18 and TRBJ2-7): NAGVMQNPRHLVRRRGQEARLRCSPMKGHSHVYWYRQLPEEGLKFMVYLQKENIIDESGMPKERFSAEFPKEGPSILRIQQVVRGDSAAYFCASSPTSYEQYFGPGTRLTVT.

The CDR3 here is CASRSIAGVETQYF. In nucleotides, the CDR3 is TGCGCCAGCAGGTCCATAGCGGGAGTAGAGACCCAGTACTTC. The rearrangement joins TRBV5-1 to TRBJ2-5; 9 bases are shared with TRBD2. The CDR3 consists of 14 residues. V shed 5 bases and J 4 bases; nucleotides not matched to a gene: 6. The V gene's germline CDR1 is SGHRS and CDR2 YFSETQ.

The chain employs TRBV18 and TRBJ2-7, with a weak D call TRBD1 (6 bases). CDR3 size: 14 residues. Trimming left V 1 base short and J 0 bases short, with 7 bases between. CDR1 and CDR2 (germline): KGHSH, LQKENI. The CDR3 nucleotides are TGTGCCAGCTCACCACGACAGGACTCCTACGAGCAGTACTTC. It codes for CASSPRQDSYEQYF.

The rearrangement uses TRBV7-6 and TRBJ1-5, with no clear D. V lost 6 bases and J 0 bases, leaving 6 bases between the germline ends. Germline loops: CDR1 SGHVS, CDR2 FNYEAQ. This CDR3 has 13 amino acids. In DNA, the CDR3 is TGTGCCAGCAGGCAGGATAGCAATCAGCCCCAGCATTTT. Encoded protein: CASRQDSNQPQHF.

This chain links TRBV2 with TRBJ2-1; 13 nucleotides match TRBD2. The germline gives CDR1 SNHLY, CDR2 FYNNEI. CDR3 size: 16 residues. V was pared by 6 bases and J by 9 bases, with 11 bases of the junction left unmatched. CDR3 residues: CASSLRGLAGVSEQFF. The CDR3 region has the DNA TGTGCCAGCAGCCTTAGAGGACTAGCGGGAGTGAGTGAGCAGTTCTTC.

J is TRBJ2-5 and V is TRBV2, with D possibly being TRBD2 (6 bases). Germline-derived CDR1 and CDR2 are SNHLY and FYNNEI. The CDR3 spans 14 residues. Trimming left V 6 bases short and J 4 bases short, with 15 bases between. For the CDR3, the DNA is TGTGCCAGCAGCGTAGCGGCGAGGGGAGAGACCCAGTACTTC. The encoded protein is CASSVAARGETQYF.

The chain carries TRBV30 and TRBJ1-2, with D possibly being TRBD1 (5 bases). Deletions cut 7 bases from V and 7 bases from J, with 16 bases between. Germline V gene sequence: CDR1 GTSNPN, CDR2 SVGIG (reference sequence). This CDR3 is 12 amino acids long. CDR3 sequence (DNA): TGTGCCTTGGTGTCCGGGGGGGGTGGCTACACCTTC. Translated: CALVSGGGGYTF.

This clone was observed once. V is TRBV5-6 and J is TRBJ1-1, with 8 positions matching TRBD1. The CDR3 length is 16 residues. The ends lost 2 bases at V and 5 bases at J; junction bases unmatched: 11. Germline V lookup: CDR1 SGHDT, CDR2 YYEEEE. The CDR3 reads CASSFRRSGGGTEAFF. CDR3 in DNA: TGTGCCAGCAGCTTCCGTAGATCAGGGGGCGGGACTGAAGCTTTCTTT.

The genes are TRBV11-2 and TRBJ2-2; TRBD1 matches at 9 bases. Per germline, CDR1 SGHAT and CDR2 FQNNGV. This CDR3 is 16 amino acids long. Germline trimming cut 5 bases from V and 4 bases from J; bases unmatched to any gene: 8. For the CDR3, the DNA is TGTGCCAGCAGCCACGGGACAGGGAGCGCCACCGGGGAGCTGTTTTTT. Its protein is CASSHGTGSATGELFF. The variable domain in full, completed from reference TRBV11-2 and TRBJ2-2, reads EAGVAQSPRYKIIEKRQSVAFWCNPISGHATLYWYQQILGQGPKLLIQFQNNGVVDDSQLPKDRFSAERLKGVDSTLKIQPAKLEDSAVYLCASSHGTGSATGELFFGEGSRLTVL.

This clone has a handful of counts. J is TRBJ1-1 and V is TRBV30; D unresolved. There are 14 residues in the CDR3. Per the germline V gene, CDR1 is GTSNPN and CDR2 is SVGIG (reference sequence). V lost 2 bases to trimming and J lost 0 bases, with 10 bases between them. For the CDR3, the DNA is TGTGCCTGGAGTCGAGGGTCGGTGAACACTGAAGCTTTCTTT. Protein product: CAWSRGSVNTEAFF.

The CDR3 nucleotides are TGTGCCAGCAGCCAACTCCGGGACAGGGGGATTCCCGGGGAGCTGTTTTTT. This sequence encodes CASSQLRDRGIPGELFF. This sequence joins TRBV3-1 (or the pseudogene TRBV3-2) and TRBJ2-2; 11 bases agree with TRBD1. After removal of 2 bases from V and 6 bases from J, the junction contained 8 bases not matched to a gene. The V gene's germline CDR1 is LGHDT and CDR2 YNNKEL (reference sequence). This CDR3 has 17 amino acids.

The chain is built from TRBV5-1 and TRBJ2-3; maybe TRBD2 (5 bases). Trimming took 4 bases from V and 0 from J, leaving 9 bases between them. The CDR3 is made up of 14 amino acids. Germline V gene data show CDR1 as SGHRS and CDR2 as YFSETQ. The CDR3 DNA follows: TGCGCCAGCAGCGAGGGCCGTAGCACAGATACGCAGTATTTT. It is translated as CASSEGRSTDTQYF.

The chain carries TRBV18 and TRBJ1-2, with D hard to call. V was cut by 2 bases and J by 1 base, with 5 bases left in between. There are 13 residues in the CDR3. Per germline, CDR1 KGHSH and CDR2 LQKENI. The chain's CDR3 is CASSPEFNYGYTF. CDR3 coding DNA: TGTGCCAGCTCACCAGAGTTTAACTATGGCTACACCTTC.

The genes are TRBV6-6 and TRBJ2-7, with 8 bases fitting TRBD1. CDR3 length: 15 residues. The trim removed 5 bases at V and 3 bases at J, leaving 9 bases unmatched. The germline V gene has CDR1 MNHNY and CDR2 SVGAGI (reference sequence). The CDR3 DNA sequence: TGTGCCAGCAGTGACAGGGGTAAAGCCTTCTACGAGCAGTACTTC. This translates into CASSDRGKAFYEQYF.

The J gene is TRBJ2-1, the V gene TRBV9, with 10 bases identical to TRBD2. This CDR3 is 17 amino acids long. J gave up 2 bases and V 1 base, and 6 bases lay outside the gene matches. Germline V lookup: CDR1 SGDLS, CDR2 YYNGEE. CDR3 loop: CASSVRSSGSAYNEQFF. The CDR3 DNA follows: TGTGCCAGCAGCGTACGGTCTAGCGGGAGCGCCTACAATGAGCAGTTCTTC.

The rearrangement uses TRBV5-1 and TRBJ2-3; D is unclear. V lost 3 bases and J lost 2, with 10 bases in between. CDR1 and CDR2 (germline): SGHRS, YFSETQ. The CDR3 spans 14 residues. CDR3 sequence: CASSSSEHTDTQYF. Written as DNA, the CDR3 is TGCGCCAGCAGCTCCAGCGAGCACACAGATACGCAGTATTTT. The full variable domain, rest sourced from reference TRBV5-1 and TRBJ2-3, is KAGVTQTPRYLIKTRGQQVTLSCSPISGHRSVSWYQQTPGQGLQFLFEYFSETQRNKGNFPGRFSGRQFSNSRSEMNVSTLELGDSALYLCASSSSEHTDTQYFGPGTRLTVL.

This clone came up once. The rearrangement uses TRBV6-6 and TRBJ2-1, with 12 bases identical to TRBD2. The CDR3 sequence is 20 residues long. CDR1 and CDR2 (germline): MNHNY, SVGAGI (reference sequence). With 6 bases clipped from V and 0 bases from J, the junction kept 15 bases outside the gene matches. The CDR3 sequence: CASSPLGLAGGPLSYNEQFF. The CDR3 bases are TGTGCCAGCAGCCCACTAGGCCTAGCGGGAGGGCCGCTCTCCTACAATGAGCAGTTCTTC.

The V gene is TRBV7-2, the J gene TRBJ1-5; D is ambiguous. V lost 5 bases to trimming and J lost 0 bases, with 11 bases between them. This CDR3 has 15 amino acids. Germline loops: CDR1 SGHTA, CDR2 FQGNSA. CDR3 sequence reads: CASSGGGFSNQPQHF. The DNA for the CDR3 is TGTGCCAGCAGCGGAGGCGGGTTTAGCAATCAGCCCCAGCATTTT.

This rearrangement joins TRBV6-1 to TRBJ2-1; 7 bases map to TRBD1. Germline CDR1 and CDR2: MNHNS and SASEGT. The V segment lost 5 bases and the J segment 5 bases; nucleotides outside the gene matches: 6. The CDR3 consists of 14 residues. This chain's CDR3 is CASSFRQGNNEQFF. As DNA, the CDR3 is TGTGCCAGCAGTTTCCGACAGGGAAACAATGAGCAGTTCTTC.

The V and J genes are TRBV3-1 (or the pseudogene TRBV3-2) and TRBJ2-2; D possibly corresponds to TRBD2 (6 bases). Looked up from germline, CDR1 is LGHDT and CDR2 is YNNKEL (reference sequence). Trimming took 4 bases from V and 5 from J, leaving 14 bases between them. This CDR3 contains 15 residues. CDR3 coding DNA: TGTGCCAGCAGCCCTATGGCAGGACTAACCGGGGAGCTGTTTTTT. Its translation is CASSPMAGLTGELFF.